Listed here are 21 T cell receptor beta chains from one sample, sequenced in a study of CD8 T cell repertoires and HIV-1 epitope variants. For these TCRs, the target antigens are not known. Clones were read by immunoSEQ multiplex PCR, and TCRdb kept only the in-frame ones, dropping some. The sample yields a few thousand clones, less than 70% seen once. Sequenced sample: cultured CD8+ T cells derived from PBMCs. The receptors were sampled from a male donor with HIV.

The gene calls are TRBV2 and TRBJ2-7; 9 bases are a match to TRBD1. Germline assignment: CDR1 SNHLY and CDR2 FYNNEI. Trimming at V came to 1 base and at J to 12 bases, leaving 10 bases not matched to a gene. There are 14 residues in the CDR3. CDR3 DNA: TGTGCCAGCAGTGAAGATACAGGGGGCGGAACTCGGTACTTC. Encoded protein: CASSEDTGGGTRYF.

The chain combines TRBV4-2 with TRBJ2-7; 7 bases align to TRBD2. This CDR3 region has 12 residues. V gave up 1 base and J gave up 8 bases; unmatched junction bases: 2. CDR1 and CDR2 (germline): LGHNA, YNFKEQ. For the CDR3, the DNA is TGTGCCAGCAGCCAAGCGGGGGGACAGCAGTACTTC. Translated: CASSQAGGQQYF.

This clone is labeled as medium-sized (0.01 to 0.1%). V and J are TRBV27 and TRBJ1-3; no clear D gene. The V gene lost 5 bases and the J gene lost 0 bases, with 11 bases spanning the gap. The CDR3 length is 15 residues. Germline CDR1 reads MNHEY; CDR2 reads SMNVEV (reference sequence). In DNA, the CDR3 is TGTGCCAGCAGTGCGGACGGATACTCTGGAAACACCATATATTTT. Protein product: CASSADGYSGNTIYF.

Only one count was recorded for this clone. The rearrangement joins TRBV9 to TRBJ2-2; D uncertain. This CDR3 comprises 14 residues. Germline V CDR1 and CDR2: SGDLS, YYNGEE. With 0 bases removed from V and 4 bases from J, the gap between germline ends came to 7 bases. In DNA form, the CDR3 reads TGTGCCAGCAGCGTAGGTGGTATCACCGGGGAGCTGTTTTTT. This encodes CASSVGGITGELFF. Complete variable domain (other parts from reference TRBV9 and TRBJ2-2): DSGVTQTPKHLITATGQRVTLRCSPRSGDLSVYWYQQSLDQGLQFLIQYYNGEERAKGNILERFSAQQFPDLHSELNLSSLELGDSALYFCASSVGGITGELFFGEGSRLTVL.

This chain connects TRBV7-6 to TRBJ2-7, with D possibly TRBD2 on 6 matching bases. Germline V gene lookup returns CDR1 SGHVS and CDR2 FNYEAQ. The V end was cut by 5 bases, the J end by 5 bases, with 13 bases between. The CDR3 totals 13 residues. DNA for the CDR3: TGTGCCAGCAGCCAAGGCCCGGGGGACGAGCAGTACTTC. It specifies CASSQGPGDEQYF.

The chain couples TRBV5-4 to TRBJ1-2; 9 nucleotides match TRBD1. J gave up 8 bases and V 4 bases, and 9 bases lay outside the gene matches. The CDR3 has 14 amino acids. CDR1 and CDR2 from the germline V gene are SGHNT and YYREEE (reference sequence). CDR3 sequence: CASSGGQGFEGYTF. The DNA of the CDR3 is TGTGCCAGCAGCGGGGGACAGGGTTTCGAAGGCTACACCTTC.

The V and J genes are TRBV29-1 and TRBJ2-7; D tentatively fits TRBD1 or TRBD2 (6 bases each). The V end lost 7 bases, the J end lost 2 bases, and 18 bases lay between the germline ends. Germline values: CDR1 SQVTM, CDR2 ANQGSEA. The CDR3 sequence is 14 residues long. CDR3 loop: CSAETGGATYEQYF. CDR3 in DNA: TGCAGCGCTGAGACCGGGGGCGCGACCTACGAGCAGTACTTC.

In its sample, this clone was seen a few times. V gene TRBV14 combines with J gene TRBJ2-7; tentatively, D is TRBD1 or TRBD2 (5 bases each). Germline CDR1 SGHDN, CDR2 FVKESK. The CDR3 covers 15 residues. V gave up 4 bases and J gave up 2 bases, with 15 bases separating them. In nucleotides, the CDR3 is TGTGCCAGCAGCCCGGGACCCAATATTCCCTACGAGCAGTACTTC. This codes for CASSPGPNIPYEQYF.

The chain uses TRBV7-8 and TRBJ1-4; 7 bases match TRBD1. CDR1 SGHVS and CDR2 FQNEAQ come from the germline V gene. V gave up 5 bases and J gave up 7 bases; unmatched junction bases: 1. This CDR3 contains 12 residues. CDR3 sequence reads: CASSGDSEKLFF. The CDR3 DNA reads TGTGCCAGCAGCGGGGACAGTGAAAAACTGTTTTTT.

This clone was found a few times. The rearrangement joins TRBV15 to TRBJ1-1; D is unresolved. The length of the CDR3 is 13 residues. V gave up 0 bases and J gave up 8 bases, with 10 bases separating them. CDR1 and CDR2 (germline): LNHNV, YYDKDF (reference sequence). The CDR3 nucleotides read TGTGCCACCAGCAGAGATCGCGCGGCGGAAGCTTTCTTT. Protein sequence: CATSRDRAAEAFF.

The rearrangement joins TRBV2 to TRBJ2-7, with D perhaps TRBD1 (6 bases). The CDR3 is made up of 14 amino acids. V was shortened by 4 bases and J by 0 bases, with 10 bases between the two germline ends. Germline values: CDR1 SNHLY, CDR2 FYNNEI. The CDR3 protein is CASSVDSGSYEQYF. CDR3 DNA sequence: TGTGCCAGCAGTGTGGACAGTGGCTCCTACGAGCAGTACTTC.

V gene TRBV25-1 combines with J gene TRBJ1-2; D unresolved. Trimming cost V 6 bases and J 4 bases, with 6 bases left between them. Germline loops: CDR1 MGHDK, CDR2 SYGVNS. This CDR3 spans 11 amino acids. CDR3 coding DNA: TGTGCCAGCAGCGGAGGCTATGGCTACACCTTC. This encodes CASSGGYGYTF.

The CDR3 DNA is TGTGCCTGGAGTGCGGTCCGGGAGACCCAGTACTTC. Translated: CAWSAVRETQYF. The chain recombines TRBV30 with TRBJ2-5; D gene uncertain. Germline CDR1 and CDR2: GTSNPN and SVGIG (reference sequence). The CDR3 is made up of 12 amino acids. Between the trimmed V and J ends, which lost 1 base and 5 bases, there was a span of 8 bases.

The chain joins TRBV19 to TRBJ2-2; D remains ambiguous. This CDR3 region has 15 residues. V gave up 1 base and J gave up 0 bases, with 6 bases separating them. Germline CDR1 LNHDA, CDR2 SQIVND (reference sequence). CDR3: CASSIGGSNTGELFF. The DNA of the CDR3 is TGTGCCAGTAGTATAGGTGGGTCGAACACCGGGGAGCTGTTTTTT.

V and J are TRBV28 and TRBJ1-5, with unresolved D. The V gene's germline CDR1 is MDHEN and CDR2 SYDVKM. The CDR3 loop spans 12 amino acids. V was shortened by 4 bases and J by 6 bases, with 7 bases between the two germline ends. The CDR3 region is CASSYGSQPQHF. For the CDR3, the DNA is TGTGCCAGCAGTTACGGAAGTCAGCCCCAGCATTTT.

The CDR3 protein is CASSKDRALSYEQYF. Written as DNA, the CDR3 is TGTGCCAGTAGTAAAGACAGGGCCCTCTCCTACGAGCAGTACTTC. The gene calls are TRBV19 and TRBJ2-7; 7 bases align to TRBD1. This CDR3 is built from 15 residues. Germline V CDR1 and CDR2: LNHDA, SQIVND (reference sequence). The V and J ends lost 4 bases and 0 bases, in that order; junction bases with no gene match: 6.

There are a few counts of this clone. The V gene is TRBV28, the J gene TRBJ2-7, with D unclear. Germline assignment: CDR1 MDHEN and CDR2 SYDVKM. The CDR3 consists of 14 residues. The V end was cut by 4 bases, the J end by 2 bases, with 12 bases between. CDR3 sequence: CASSSDVSAYEQYF. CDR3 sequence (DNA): TGTGCCAGCAGTTCAGATGTCTCGGCCTACGAGCAGTACTTC.

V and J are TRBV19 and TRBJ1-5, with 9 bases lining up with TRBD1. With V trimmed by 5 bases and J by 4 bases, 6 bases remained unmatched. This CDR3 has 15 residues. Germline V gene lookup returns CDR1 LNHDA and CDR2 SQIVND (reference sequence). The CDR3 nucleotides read TGTGCCAGTAGTGTTACCGGGACAGGGAATCAGCCCCAGCATTTT. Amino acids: CASSVTGTGNQPQHF.

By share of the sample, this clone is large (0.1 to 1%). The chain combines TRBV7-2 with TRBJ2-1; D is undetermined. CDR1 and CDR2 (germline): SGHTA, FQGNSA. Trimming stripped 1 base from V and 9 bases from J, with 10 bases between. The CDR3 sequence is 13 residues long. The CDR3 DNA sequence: TGTGCCAGCAGCTTAGACGGTGCCAGTGAGCAGTTCTTC. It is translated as CASSLDGASEQFF.

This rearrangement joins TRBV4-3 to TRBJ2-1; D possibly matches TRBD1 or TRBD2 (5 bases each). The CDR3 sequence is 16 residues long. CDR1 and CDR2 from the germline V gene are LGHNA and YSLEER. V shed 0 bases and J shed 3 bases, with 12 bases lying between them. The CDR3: CASSQDHGTHYNEQFF. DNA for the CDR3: TGCGCCAGCAGCCAAGATCACGGGACCCACTACAATGAGCAGTTCTTC.

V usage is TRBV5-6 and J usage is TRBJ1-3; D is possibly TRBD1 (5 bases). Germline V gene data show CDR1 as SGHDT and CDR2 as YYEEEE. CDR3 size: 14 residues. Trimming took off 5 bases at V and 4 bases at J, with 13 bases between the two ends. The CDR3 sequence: CASRKRGYGNTIYF. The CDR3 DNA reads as TGTGCCAGCAGGAAGAGGGGTTACGGAAACACCATATATTTT.